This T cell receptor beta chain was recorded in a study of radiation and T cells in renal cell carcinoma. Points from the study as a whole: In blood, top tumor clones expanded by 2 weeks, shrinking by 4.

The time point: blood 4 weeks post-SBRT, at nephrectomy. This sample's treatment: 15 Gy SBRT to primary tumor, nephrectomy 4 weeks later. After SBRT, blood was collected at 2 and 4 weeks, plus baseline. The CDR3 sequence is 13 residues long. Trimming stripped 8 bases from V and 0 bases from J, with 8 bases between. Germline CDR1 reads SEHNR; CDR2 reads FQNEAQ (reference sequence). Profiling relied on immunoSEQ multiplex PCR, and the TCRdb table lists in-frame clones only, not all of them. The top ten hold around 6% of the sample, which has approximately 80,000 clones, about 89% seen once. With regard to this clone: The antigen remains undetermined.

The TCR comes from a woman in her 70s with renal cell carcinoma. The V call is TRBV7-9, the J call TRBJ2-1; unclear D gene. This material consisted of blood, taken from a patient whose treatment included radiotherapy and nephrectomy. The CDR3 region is CASSRLSYNEQFF. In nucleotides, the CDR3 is TGTGCCAGCTCTAGGCTCTCCTACAATGAGCAGTTCTTC.